This entry lists 26 T cell receptor beta chains sequenced from one sample in a study of read filtering for tumor transcriptome and immune sequencing. Molecular barcoded adaptors covering alpha/delta and beta/gamma chains were used on 400 ng RNA. TCRdb reprocessed the reads via MiXCR and lists one record per CDR3 protein. Of tens of thousands of distinct CDR3 sequences listed, around 18% are singletons. Sequencing was done on a sample of a population of CD138-negative cells sorted from bone marrow. Source of these receptors: a donor aged 40 or older with multiple myeloma.

As for this clonotype: Being one base from a much bigger clone, this may be a read error. J is TRBJ1-4 and V is TRBV5-1; possible D gene TRBD1, 5 bases. Germline V lookup: CDR1 SGHRS, CDR2 YFSETQ. The CDR3 is 15 residues long. CDR3 DNA sequence: TGCGCCAGCAGCACCGAGGGGTTGGCTAATGAAAAACTGTCTTTT. Its translation: CASSTEGLANEKLSF.

This clonotype was seen ten or more times. A read error likely explains this, since a far larger clone differs by one base. The chain employs TRBV6-1 and TRBJ2-1, with unresolved D. Germline CDR1 is MNHNS and CDR2 is SASEGT. CDR3 size: 15 residues. For the CDR3, the DNA is TGTGCCAGCAGGGGTATCGAGAGCTCCCACAATGAGCAGTTCTTC. Amino acids: CASRGIESSHNEQFF.

The chain recombines TRBV11-1 with TRBJ2-5, with 7 bases identical to TRBD2. The CDR3 contains 16 residues. J gave up 5 bases and V 5 bases, and 14 bases lay outside the gene matches. Germline values: CDR1 SGHAT, CDR2 FQDESV (reference sequence). In nucleotides, the CDR3 is TGTGCCAGCAGCCACTGGGCCCAGACAGCGGGGGAGACCCAGTACTTC. Protein: CASSHWAQTAGETQYF.

This clonotype appeared many times. V and J are TRBV7-3 and TRBJ2-3; TRBD1 is a possible D gene (6 bases). V lost 3 bases, J lost 2 bases, and 18 bases lay in between. This CDR3 is 17 amino acids long. CDR1 and CDR2 from the germline V gene are SGHTA and FQGTGA. DNA for the CDR3: TGTGCCAGCAGCTTTGGACCAGGGGATGGGTACACAGATACGCAGTATTTT. It is translated as CASSFGPGDGYTDTQYF.

This clonotype was seen ten or more times. This chain links TRBV6-1 with TRBJ2-1; 9 bases align to TRBD1. V lost 4 bases to trimming and J lost 8 bases; unmatched junction nucleotides: 9. The CDR3 extends over 15 amino acids. CDR1 is MNHNS and CDR2 is SASEGT in the germline V gene. CDR3 loop: CASSATGGSGYEQFF. The CDR3 DNA is TGTGCCAGCAGTGCTACAGGGGGCAGCGGCTATGAGCAGTTCTTC.

This clonotype has a count of ten or more. The chain uses TRBV20-1 and TRBJ1-1, with D unresolved. CDR1 is DFQATT, CDR2 SNEGSKA, per germline (reference sequence). V lost 4 bases, J lost 10 bases, and 16 bases lay in between. CDR3 length: 12 residues. The CDR3 reads CSATPGPWGAFF. CDR3 DNA sequence: TGCAGTGCTACGCCCGGCCCCTGGGGAGCTTTCTTT.

This rearrangement joins TRBV5-2 to TRBJ2-1; TRBD2 reflects the table's D call only, with no check against the DNA. TRBV5-2 is a pseudogene segment. The CDR3 runs 16 residues. The CDR3 here is CASSSSLAGGVDEQLF. The CDR3 region has the DNA TGTGCCAGCAGCTCGAGCCTAGCGGGAGGGGTAGACGAGCAGCTCTTC.

This clonotype was recorded at least ten times. The chain combines TRBV28 with TRBJ2-2, with TRBD1 as a possible D gene (6 bases). Germline CDR1 MDHEN, CDR2 SYDVKM. The CDR3 has 15 residues. Trimming stripped 4 bases from V and 6 bases from J, with 15 bases between. CDR3 region: CASSSQTGYAGELFF. In DNA, the CDR3 is TGTGCCAGCAGTTCCCAAACAGGGTACGCCGGGGAGCTGTTTTTT.

This clonotype came up many times. The chain joins TRBV19 to TRBJ2-1, with 9 nucleotides matching TRBD2. The germline CDR1 and CDR2 sequences are LNHDA and SQIVND (reference sequence). V lost 10 bases and J lost 0; bases outside the gene matches: 13. This CDR3 region has 17 residues. CDR3 in amino acids: CATTGASGKSSYNEQFF. CDR3 DNA sequence: TGTGCCACAACGGGGGCTAGCGGGAAGAGCTCCTACAATGAGCAGTTCTTC.

The sample holds many counts of this clonotype. V and J are TRBV20-1 and TRBJ2-2, with D maybe TRBD2 (6 bases). The CDR3 runs 14 residues. The V gene's germline CDR1 is DFQATT and CDR2 SNEGSKA (reference sequence). V was trimmed by 4 bases and J by 1 base, leaving 10 bases between them. The CDR3 DNA is TGCAGTGCTACGGACTACTTGAACACCGGGGAGCTGTTTTTT. This encodes CSATDYLNTGELFF.

This clonotype has only a few counts. The V and J genes are TRBV19 and TRBJ2-7; 11 bases agree with TRBD2. Unmatched junction bases numbered 8, after V lost 8 bases and J lost 2 bases. CDR3 length: 15 residues. The germline CDR1 and CDR2 sequences are LNHDA and SQIVND (reference sequence). CDR3 amino acids: CASRTLAGGTYEQYF. The CDR3 DNA sequence: TGTGCCAGTCGAACTCTAGCGGGGGGCACCTACGAGCAGTACTTC.

Only a few counts were recorded for this clonotype. V is TRBV20-1 and J is TRBJ1-4; TRBD1 matches at 7 bases. J was trimmed by 5 bases and V by 7 bases; bases with no gene match: 7. The CDR3 contains 13 residues. Germline CDR1 and CDR2: DFQATT and SNEGSKA (reference sequence). The CDR3 region is CSVQDRLNEKLFF. CDR3 in DNA: TGCAGTGTCCAGGACAGGTTAAATGAAAAACTGTTTTTT.

A remark on this clonotype: A much larger clone sits a single nucleotide away, making a read error possible. The rearrangement joins TRBV7-7 to TRBJ1-3; D unclear. The length of the CDR3 is 13 residues. The V gene's germline CDR1 is SSHAT and CDR2 FNYEAQ (reference sequence). CDR3 sequence reads: CASSITPGNTIYF. In nucleotides, the CDR3 is TGTGCTAGCAGCATCACCCCTGGAAACACCATATATTTT.

In this sample, this clonotype turned up many times. V usage is TRBV6-1 and J usage is TRBJ2-3, with 9 bases lining up with TRBD2. In germline, CDR1 is MNHNS, CDR2 SASEGT. The length of the CDR3 is 15 residues. V dropped 7 bases and J dropped 0; count of bases not matched to a gene: 5. The CDR3 reads CASTPTSGSTDTQYF. DNA of the CDR3: TGTGCCAGCACCCCTACTAGCGGGAGCACAGATACGCAGTATTTT.

With respect to this clonotype: A much larger clone lies a single base off, so this may be a read error. The chain joins TRBV29-1 to TRBJ2-5; 8 nucleotides line up with TRBD2. Losses at the gene ends were 3 bases for V and 2 bases for J; bases not matched to a gene: 5. The germline V gene encodes CDR1 SQVTM and CDR2 ANQGSEA. This CDR3 region has 14 residues. CDR3 residues: CSVELTGGQETQYF. The DNA of the CDR3 is TGCAGCGTTGAGCTAACGGGAGGGCAAGAGACCCAGTACTTC.

This clonotype is deemed medium-sized. The V gene is TRBV28, the J gene TRBJ1-4; D is unresolved. This CDR3 spans 14 amino acids. V lost 5 bases, J lost 0 bases, and 7 bases lay in between. CDR1 and CDR2 from the germline V gene are MDHEN and SYDVKM. The chain's CDR3 is CASSRLATNEKLFF. CDR3 sequence (DNA): TGTGCCAGCAGTCGACTTGCAACTAATGAAAAACTGTTTTTT.

This clonotype was counted many times. V is TRBV10-3 and J is TRBJ2-5, with a tentative D call TRBD1 (6 bases). CDR3 length: 12 residues. The V and J ends lost 9 bases and 0 bases respectively, with 8 bases between them. From germline, CDR1 is ENHRY and CDR2 SYGVKD. In DNA, the CDR3 is TGTGCCATACGGACAGACCAAGAGACCCAGTACTTC. It encodes CAIRTDQETQYF.

This clonotype was detected ten times or more. The V call is TRBV15, the J call TRBJ2-1, with D unresolved. Trimming stripped 0 bases from V and 7 bases from J, with 13 bases between. The germline V gene encodes CDR1 LNHNV and CDR2 YYDKDF (reference sequence). The CDR3 contains 15 residues. The CDR3 bases are TGTGCCACCAGCAGAGAAGAAATCACAAGGAATGAGCAGTTCTTC. Protein: CATSREEITRNEQFF. Full variable domain (missing parts from reference TRBV15 and TRBJ2-1): DAMVIQNPRYQVTQFGKPVTLSCSQTLNHNVMYWYQQKSSQAPKLLFHYYDKDFNNEADTPDNFQSRRPNTSFCFLDIRSPGLGDTAMYLCATSREEITRNEQFFGPGTRLTVL.

This clonotype was found many times. This chain uses TRBV20-1 with TRBJ2-2; D might be TRBD2 (6 bases). CDR1 is DFQATT, CDR2 SNEGSKA, per germline (reference sequence). This CDR3 is 14 amino acids long. Trimming stripped 0 bases from V and 7 bases from J, with 12 bases between. The CDR3 reads CSARDGGNIGELFF. In DNA, the CDR3 is TGCAGTGCTAGAGATGGAGGGAATATCGGGGAGCTGTTTTTT.

This clonotype was detected many times. The chain is built from TRBV27 and TRBJ2-6, with 7 bases aligning to TRBD2. Germline lookup yields CDR1 MNHEY and CDR2 SMNVEV (reference sequence). This CDR3 has 18 amino acids. Losses at the gene ends were 4 bases for V and 2 bases for J; bases not matched to a gene: 11. This CDR3 is CASSSGGRFSAGANVLTF. DNA for the CDR3: TGTGCCAGCAGTTCGGGAGGCAGGTTCAGCGCTGGGGCCAACGTCCTGACTTTC.

Many counts were recorded for this clonotype. The chain couples TRBV7-3 to TRBJ2-2; 9 bases are a match to TRBD1. Germline loops: CDR1 SGHTA, CDR2 FQGTGA. The J segment lost 7 bases and the V segment lost 5 bases, leaving 11 bases of the junction unmatched. The CDR3 loop spans 16 amino acids. CDR3 sequence (DNA): TGTGCCAGCAGCCCCGCGGGGACAGGGTCCATCGGGGAGCTGTTTTTT. Amino acid sequence: CASSPAGTGSIGELFF.

The sample holds many counts of this clonotype. The V and J genes are TRBV7-3 and TRBJ2-1; D possibly uses TRBD1 or TRBD2 (5 bases each). V lost 5 bases, J lost 5 bases, and 19 bases lay in between. This CDR3 has 16 amino acids. The V gene's germline CDR1 is SGHTA and CDR2 FQGTGA. For the CDR3, the DNA is TGTGCCAGCAGCCCTGCCGGCGGGCTGGGGGACAATGAGCAGTTCTTC. This sequence encodes CASSPAGGLGDNEQFF.

This clonotype was detected ten times or more. The rearrangement links TRBV20-1 to TRBJ2-5, with D unclear. The ends were cut back, 7 bases at V and 2 bases at J, with 5 bases in the middle. The CDR3 spans 10 residues. Per the germline V gene, CDR1 is DFQATT and CDR2 is SNEGSKA (reference sequence). Here the CDR3 reads CSGYQETQYF. DNA for the CDR3: TGCAGTGGTTATCAAGAGACCCAGTACTTC.

This clonotype was detected many times. CDR3 bases: TGCAGTGCTGGGACTAGCGGGAGGGGGGGCTACGAGCAGTACTTC. Its translation: CSAGTSGRGGYEQYF. This chain joins TRBV20-1 and TRBJ2-7; 16 nucleotides align to TRBD2. V shed 5 bases, J shed 3 bases, and the junction held 4 bases outside the gene matches. This CDR3 is 15 amino acids long. Germline CDR1 DFQATT, CDR2 SNEGSKA (reference sequence).

This clonotype was observed at least ten times. J is TRBJ2-5 and V is TRBV9, with a tentative D call TRBD2 (5 bases). The V gene's germline CDR1 is SGDLS and CDR2 YYNGEE. Trimming stripped 0 bases from V and 5 bases from J, with 11 bases between. CDR3 size: 14 residues. CDR3 nucleotide sequence: TGTGCCAGCAGCGTAGGCCAGCCGGGGGAGACCCAGTACTTC. It yields the protein CASSVGQPGETQYF.

This clonotype was observed a few times. The chain joins TRBV6-5 to TRBJ1-5, with 7 bases fitting TRBD1. Unmatched junction bases numbered 4, after V lost 6 bases and J lost 5 bases. CDR3 size: 13 residues. CDR1 is MNHEY, CDR2 SVGAGI, per germline. CDR3: CASRETGDQPQHF. Written as DNA, the CDR3 is TGTGCCAGCAGAGAAACAGGGGATCAGCCCCAGCATTTT.